A single sample is the source of the 7 T cell receptor beta chains below, sequenced in a study of shared clonotypes between healthy human individuals. Assay used: immunoSEQ multiplex PCR; TCRdb lists only in-frame clones, some missing. The sample has under 1,100,000 clones, more than 75% seen once. The sequencing input was memory CD4+ T cells from PBMCs. Subset reported: CD45RA-negative fraction. These receptors were taken from a man younger than 30 in good health. Some clones in this sample may be carry-over from other donors' samples.

In the case of this clone: The sample carries other DNA sequences with the same CDR3. V gene TRBV7-3 combines with J gene TRBJ2-1, with D perhaps assigned TRBD1 or TRBD2 (5 bases each). The length of the CDR3 is 13 residues. Deletions cut 4 bases from V and 6 bases from J, with 10 bases between. The germline gives CDR1 SGHTA, CDR2 FQGTGA. The CDR3 DNA reads TGTGCCAGCAGCTCACGGGGCCCCAATGAGCAGTTCTTC. Amino acids: CASSSRGPNEQFF.

This clone appeared many times. This rearrangement joins TRBV27 to TRBJ1-2, with 11 positions matching TRBD1. From germline, CDR1 is MNHEY and CDR2 SMNVEV (reference sequence). J gave up 5 bases and V 6 bases, and 2 bases lay outside the gene matches. This CDR3 has 13 residues. The CDR3 sequence: CASRRDRGYGYTF. The CDR3, as DNA: TGTGCCAGCAGAAGGGACAGGGGGTATGGCTACACCTTC.

In regard to this clone: A single base is all that separates this from a far larger clone, so a read error is likely. The CDR3 is CAWDMYQETQYF. The CDR3, as DNA: TGTGCCTGGGACATGTACCAAGAGACCCAGTACTTC. V gene TRBV30 combines with J gene TRBJ2-5, with unresolved D. Per germline, CDR1 GTSNPN and CDR2 SVGIG (reference sequence). The CDR3 length is 12 residues. V was trimmed by 5 bases and J by 0 bases, leaving 7 bases between them.

The rearrangement links TRBV28 to TRBJ1-2, with TRBD1 identical over 10 bases. CDR3 length: 16 residues. Germline loops: CDR1 MDHEN, CDR2 SYDVKM. J lost 4 bases, V lost 5 bases, and 10 bases had no gene match. The CDR3 bases are TGTGCCAGCAGTCCGGAGACAGGGGGCCAGGCCTATGGCTACACCTTC. Protein sequence: CASSPETGGQAYGYTF.

This clone has just one count. This chain joins TRBV10-3 and TRBJ2-2; no clear D. CDR3 length: 14 amino acids. Germline V gene sequence: CDR1 ENHRY, CDR2 SYGVKD. The germline V and J ends were trimmed by 4 bases and 0 bases, with 6 bases remaining between them. This CDR3 is CAISGPANTGELFF. The CDR3, as DNA: TGTGCCATCAGTGGTCCCGCGAACACCGGGGAGCTGTTTTTT.

The rearrangement uses TRBV18 and TRBJ2-6, with D perhaps matching TRBD1 or TRBD2 (5 bases each). From germline, CDR1 is KGHSH and CDR2 LQKENI. There are 15 residues in the CDR3. V was cut by 5 bases and J by 0 bases, with 8 bases left in between. The CDR3 here is CASSRDLSGANVLTF. In DNA, the CDR3 is TGTGCCAGCTCAAGGGACCTCTCTGGGGCCAACGTCCTGACTTTC. Full variable domain (outside the CDR3, taken from reference TRBV18 and TRBJ2-6): NAGVMQNPRHLVRRRGQEARLRCSPMKGHSHVYWYRQLPEEGLKFMVYLQKENIIDESGMPKERFSAEFPKEGPSILRIQQVVRGDSAAYFCASSRDLSGANVLTFGAGSRLTVL.

The chain employs TRBV6-1 and TRBJ1-1; a possible D gene is TRBD1 (5 bases). Germline assignment: CDR1 MNHNS and CDR2 SASEGT. The CDR3 runs 14 residues. The V end lost 8 bases, the J end lost 4 bases, and 17 bases lay between the germline ends. CDR3 amino acids: CASGQQGKGTEAFF. CDR3 nucleotides: TGTGCCAGCGGGCAGCAGGGAAAGGGCACTGAAGCTTTCTTT.